Each of the 24 T cell receptor beta chains below was sequenced from the same sample in a study of cytomegalovirus exposure and HLA in healthy donors. PCR amplification relied on 60 Vbeta primers (plus 13 Jbeta primers). Profiling relied on immunoSEQ multiplex PCR, and the TCRdb table lists in-frame clones only, not all of them. The table has 130,000 or so clones, 80% seen once; the top ten hold approximately 5%. The sample taken for sequencing was PBMCs. The source is a man aged 25-40 years in good health and CMV-seronegative.

This chain links TRBV6-6 with TRBJ1-4, with a possible D match to TRBD1 (5 bases). This CDR3 has 11 residues. Germline V gene data show CDR1 as MNHNY and CDR2 as SVGAGI (reference sequence). The V and J ends lost 11 bases and 4 bases respectively, with 8 bases between them. CDR3 region: CAAGGNEKLFF. CDR3 coding DNA: TGTGCCGCGGGGGGTAATGAAAAACTGTTTTTT.

A single count supports this clone. The chain joins TRBV19 to TRBJ2-3, with TRBD1 matching over 10 bases. Germline V gene lookup returns CDR1 LNHDA and CDR2 SQIVND (reference sequence). The CDR3 runs 16 residues. With V trimmed by 7 bases and J by 2 bases, 9 bases remained unmatched. The CDR3 spells CASTNLDRGLTDTQYF. The CDR3 nucleotides read TGTGCCAGTACCAACCTTGACAGGGGGCTCACAGATACGCAGTATTTT.

A note on this clone: At one of its ends the junction is not consistent with the germline gene, which may arise from a read error. This chain joins TRBV7-7 and TRBJ2-1; 7 positions match TRBD1. The CDR3 loop spans 12 amino acids. Germline V gene lookup returns CDR1 SSHAT and CDR2 FNYEAQ (reference sequence). The CDR3 here is CASSLYRGEQFF. CDR3 in DNA: TGTGCTAGCAGCTTATACAGGGGTGAGCAGTTCTTC.

The CDR3 reads CASSLGRGNTEAFF. CDR3 coding DNA: TGTGCCAGCAGCTTAGGGCGGGGCAACACTGAAGCTTTCTTT. This sequence joins TRBV7-2 and TRBJ1-1; D perhaps matches TRBD1 (5 bases). This CDR3 comprises 14 residues. The V gene's germline CDR1 is SGHTA and CDR2 FQGNSA. V lost 1 base and J 2 bases, leaving 8 bases between the germline ends.

CDR3 loop: CASRWEGGPHEQFF. For the CDR3, the DNA is TGTGCCAGCAGATGGGAGGGGGGGCCCCATGAGCAGTTCTTC. The chain uses TRBV6-1 and TRBJ2-1, with a tentative D call TRBD2 (7 bases). The CDR3 has 14 residues. CDR1 is MNHNS and CDR2 is SASEGT in the germline V gene. Trimming removed 6 bases from V and 8 bases from J, with 17 bases in between.

Here the CDR3 reads CSSKRGGGDTQYF. The CDR3 DNA reads as TGCAGCTCAAAAAGAGGGGGCGGAGATACGCAGTATTTT. This chain connects TRBV29-1 to TRBJ2-3; TRBD1 agrees at 7 bases. CDR1 and CDR2 from the germline V gene are SQVTM and ANQGSEA. The CDR3 consists of 13 residues. The ends lost 8 bases at V and 5 bases at J; junction bases unmatched: 10.

This clone has only a few counts. The gene calls are TRBV9 and TRBJ2-1; 9 positions agree with TRBD2. The germline gives CDR1 SGDLS, CDR2 YYNGEE. The CDR3 has 16 amino acids. V shed 0 bases, J shed 4 bases, and the junction held 5 bases outside the gene matches. CDR3 in DNA: TGTGCCAGCAGCGTAGGTCGGCTAGCGGGGTACAATGAGCAGTTCTTC. It is translated as CASSVGRLAGYNEQFF.

The chain combines TRBV7-2 with TRBJ1-4; 7 nucleotides align to TRBD1. V lost 5 bases, J lost 6 bases, and 9 bases stayed unmatched. Germline CDR1 and CDR2: SGHTA and FQGNSA. The CDR3 runs to 15 residues. For the CDR3, the DNA is TGTGCCAGCAGCGAGACCGGGACAGTCTATGAAAAACTGTTTTTT. This codes for CASSETGTVYEKLFF.

This chain joins TRBV19 and TRBJ1-5; TRBD1 matches 8 bases. The CDR3 consists of 16 residues. Trimming at V came to 8 bases and at J to 0 bases, leaving 9 bases not matched to a gene. CDR1 and CDR2 (germline): LNHDA, SQIVND (reference sequence). This CDR3 is CASGTQGAFSNQPQHF. The CDR3 DNA is TGTGCCAGTGGAACCCAGGGGGCATTTAGCAATCAGCCCCAGCATTTT.

This clone has a handful of counts. The gene calls are TRBV5-1 and TRBJ1-1; 11 nucleotides line up with TRBD1. In germline, CDR1 is SGHRS, CDR2 YFSETQ. This CDR3 comprises 14 residues. The V gene end was trimmed by 2 bases and the J gene end by 6 bases; junction bases not matched to a gene: 3. The CDR3 bases are TGCGCCAGCAGCTTCCGGACAGGGGGCTCTGAAGCTTTCTTT. Translation: CASSFRTGGSEAFF.

The CDR3 here is CAWLIRGLAMAEAFF. DNA of the CDR3: TGTGCCTGGCTTATCAGGGGGCTCGCTATGGCTGAAGCTTTCTTT. This chain connects TRBV30 to TRBJ1-1; 8 bases align to TRBD1. The CDR3 totals 15 residues. Germline trimming cut 5 bases from V and 6 bases from J; bases unmatched to any gene: 14. Germline V CDR1 and CDR2: GTSNPN, SVGIG (reference sequence). Filled out from reference TRBV30 and TRBJ1-1, the complete variable domain reads SQTIHQWPATLVQPVGSPLSLECTVEGTSNPNLYWYRQAAGRGLQLLFYSVGIGQISSEVPQNLSASRPQDRQFILSSKKLLLSDSGFYLCAWLIRGLAMAEAFFGQGTRLTVV.

V is TRBV29-1 and J is TRBJ1-3; tentative D call: TRBD1 (5 bases). Looked up from germline, CDR1 is SQVTM and CDR2 is ANQGSEA. CDR3 length: 13 amino acids. Trimming pared 7 bases from V and 3 bases from J, leaving 13 bases between. This chain's CDR3 is CSASLRVGNTIYF. The CDR3 nucleotides read TGCAGCGCCTCACTCAGGGTTGGAAACACCATATATTTT.

The rearrangement uses TRBV4-3 and TRBJ2-7, with 8 bases matching TRBD2. Germline lookup yields CDR1 LGHNA and CDR2 YSLEER. The CDR3 is made up of 15 amino acids. Trimming at V came to 0 bases and at J to 6 bases, leaving 7 bases not matched to a gene. Here the CDR3 reads CASSQDSSGGGEQYF. CDR3 nucleotides: TGCGCCAGCAGCCAAGATTCAAGCGGGGGCGGCGAGCAGTACTTC.

This clone was counted at least ten times. The chain employs TRBV7-9 and TRBJ2-7, with D perhaps matching TRBD1 (6 bases). The CDR3 is 14 residues long. CDR1 is SEHNR, CDR2 FQNEAQ, per germline (reference sequence). V lost 5 bases and J 7 bases, leaving 18 bases between the germline ends. Here the CDR3 DNA reads TGTGCCAGCAGCGTACAGGGCCTAGTGGGGGAGCAGTACTTC. It codes for CASSVQGLVGEQYF. Variable domain in full (rest from reference TRBV7-9 and TRBJ2-7): DTGVSQNPRHKITKRGQNVTFRCDPISEHNRLYWYRQTLGQGPEFLTYFQNEAQLEKSRLLSDRFSAERPKGSFSTLEIQRTEQGDSAMYLCASSVQGLVGEQYFGPGTRLTVT.

CDR3 residues: CSVGTGEVNSPLHF. DNA of the CDR3: TGCAGCGTTGGAACGGGGGAGGTGAATTCACCCCTCCACTTT. J is TRBJ1-6 and V is TRBV29-1; weak D call: TRBD1 (5 bases). The CDR3 consists of 14 residues. In germline, CDR1 is SQVTM, CDR2 ANQGSEA. V dropped 4 bases and J dropped 7 bases, with 14 bases sitting between them.

CDR3: CATSRDLGGITDTQYF. CDR3 in DNA: TGTGCCACCAGCAGAGATCTCGGGGGAATCACAGATACGCAGTATTTT. The chain employs TRBV15 and TRBJ2-3; tentatively, D is TRBD2 (6 bases). Germline V gives CDR1 LNHNV, CDR2 YYDKDF (reference sequence). This CDR3 contains 16 residues. Deletions cut 0 bases from V and 2 bases from J, with 12 bases between.

The chain is built from TRBV27 and TRBJ1-1, with D maybe TRBD1 (5 bases). Trimming removed 5 bases at V and 0 bases at J, with 7 bases between. Germline CDR1 is MNHEY and CDR2 is SMNVEV (reference sequence). The CDR3 extends over 13 amino acids. The CDR3 DNA reads as TGTGCCAGCAGTGACAGAATGAACACTGAAGCTTTCTTT. This sequence encodes CASSDRMNTEAFF.

In this sample, this clone turned up a few times. The gene calls are TRBV7-2 and TRBJ1-1; 9 nucleotides match TRBD1. V shed 8 bases and J 6 bases; nucleotides not matched to a gene: 10. The CDR3 covers 14 residues. Germline V gene sequence: CDR1 SGHTA, CDR2 FQGNSA. This CDR3 is CASFRDRVGAEAFF. The CDR3 DNA reads as TGTGCCAGCTTCCGGGACAGGGTCGGGGCTGAAGCTTTCTTT.

This sequence joins TRBV7-2 and TRBJ1-2; 12 positions agree with TRBD1. The CDR3 extends over 15 amino acids. Trimming cost V 5 bases and J 5 bases; bases outside gene matches: 6. Germline CDR1 and CDR2: SGHTA and FQGNSA. Written as DNA, the CDR3 is TGTGCCAGCAGCGGGACAGGGGGCCCTCGATATGGCTACACCTTC. It codes for CASSGTGGPRYGYTF.

This clone occurred once. The chain links TRBV4-3 to TRBJ2-5; D may be TRBD2 (5 bases). This CDR3 has 18 amino acids. V lost 0 bases, J lost 1 base, and 18 bases lay in between. Germline loops: CDR1 LGHNA, CDR2 YSLEER. The CDR3 DNA follows: TGCGCCAGCAGCCAAGATTCGGGGTACTTGGGCTCCCAAGAGACCCAGTACTTC. Translating it yields CASSQDSGYLGSQETQYF.

This rearrangement joins TRBV5-4 to TRBJ2-1, with TRBD2 matching 12 bases. J was trimmed by 8 bases and V by 0 bases; bases with no gene match: 6. Germline loops: CDR1 SGHNT, CDR2 YYREEE (reference sequence). This CDR3 contains 16 residues. The DNA of the CDR3 is TGTGCCAGCAGCTTGGGAGGGCGGACTAGCGGGGATGAGCAGTTCTTC. This translates into CASSLGGRTSGDEQFF.

A few counts support this clone. The rearrangement joins TRBV5-4 to TRBJ1-5; D gene unclear. V shed 4 bases and J shed 9 bases, with 14 bases lying between them. The CDR3 covers 13 residues. Germline assignment: CDR1 SGHNT and CDR2 YYREEE (reference sequence). CDR3 amino acids: CASSMEGGGPQHF. The CDR3 coding sequence is TGTGCCAGCAGCATGGAGGGAGGTGGGCCCCAGCATTTT.

The chain couples TRBV27 to TRBJ2-3; 9 nucleotides agree with TRBD1. Germline assignment: CDR1 MNHEY and CDR2 SMNVEV (reference sequence). The CDR3 loop spans 15 amino acids. V lost 6 bases, J lost 2 bases, and 6 bases stayed unmatched. CDR3 bases: TGTGCCAGCAGCAGGACAGGGGATTACACAGATACGCAGTATTTT. Its protein is CASSRTGDYTDTQYF.

The rearrangement links TRBV4-1 to TRBJ2-7; 8 positions match TRBD1. After removal of 3 bases from V and 7 bases from J, the junction contained 8 bases not matched to a gene. The CDR3 runs 14 residues. Germline V lookup: CDR1 MGHRA, CDR2 YSYEKL. The CDR3 nucleotides are TGCGCCAGCAGCCACCCGGGACAGGTCCTTGAGCAGTACTTC. It yields the protein CASSHPGQVLEQYF.